These T cell receptor beta chains were read from a single sample in a study of shared clonotypes between healthy human individuals. Some clones are missing from TCRdb's copy, which holds only in-frame ones; the method was immunoSEQ multiplex PCR. The sample comprises roughly 700,000 clones, under 80% of which are singletons, and about 1.8% rests with the top ten. Material: memory CD4+ T cells sorted from blood. The receptors originated from a woman aged 25 to 45 in good health. The CDR3 runs from the conserved cysteine through the conserved F or W. Fields, in order: clone size, J gene, V gene, D gene, CDR3 DNA, CDR3 protein. D genes are given only for firm matches. Size tells how often a clone was seen (once, few, many) or the class of an expanded clone, and some rows leave it out.

clone_size: NA
j_call: TRBJ2-3
v_call: TRBV4-1
d_call: NA
cdr3_nt: TGCGCCAGCAGCCAATGGGCGGGGCTAGTGAATACGCAGTATTTT
cdr3_aa: CASSQWAGLVNTQYF

clone_size: NA
j_call: TRBJ1-1
v_call: TRBV28
d_call: TRBD1
cdr3_nt: TGTGCCAGCAGTCAAGGGGGCGCTTGGACTGAAGCTTTCTTT
cdr3_aa: CASSQGGAWTEAFF

clone_size: NA
j_call: TRBJ1-1
v_call: TRBV7-9
d_call: NA
cdr3_nt: TGTGCCAGCAGCTTCTCCACCGCAACGCAAAAAGCTTTCTTT
cdr3_aa: CASSFSTATQKAFF

clone_size: NA
j_call: TRBJ2-3
v_call: TRBV2
d_call: TRBD1
cdr3_nt: TGTGCCAGCAGTGGACAGGGGGCAGGGGATACGCAGTATTTT
cdr3_aa: CASSGQGAGDTQYF

clone_size: NA
j_call: TRBJ2-7
v_call: TRBV25-1
d_call: TRBD1
cdr3_nt: TGTGCCAGCAGCCCTCCGACAGGGGATTCCTACGAGCAGTACTTC
cdr3_aa: CASSPPTGDSYEQYF

clone_size: NA
j_call: TRBJ1-2
v_call: TRBV19
d_call: NA
cdr3_nt: TGTGCCAGTAGTAAAGGGAACTATGGCTACACCTTC
cdr3_aa: CASSKGNYGYTF

clone_size: NA
j_call: TRBJ2-2
v_call: TRBV28
d_call: TRBD2
cdr3_nt: TGTGCCAGCAGACCTACTAGCGGGAGGGCCCTCGGGGAGCTGTTTTTT
cdr3_aa: CASRPTSGRALGELFF

clone_size: NA
j_call: TRBJ2-1
v_call: TRBV6-5
d_call: NA
cdr3_nt: TGTGCCAGCAGGCGGCAGCCCTCCTACTCAAATGAGCAGTTCTTC
cdr3_aa: CASRRQPSYSNEQFF

clone_size: few
j_call: TRBJ2-2
v_call: TRBV30
d_call: NA
cdr3_nt: TGTGCCTGGAGTGTGCAAGGGGAGCTGTTTTTT
cdr3_aa: CAWSVQGELFF

clone_size: NA
j_call: TRBJ2-7
v_call: TRBV5-8
d_call: NA
cdr3_nt: TGTGCCAGCAGCTTCGCTAGAGCCTACGAGCAGTACTTC
cdr3_aa: CASSFARAYEQYF